These 30 T cell receptor beta chains originate from one sample sequenced in a study of blood T cell repertoires in COVID-19. Profiling relied on immunoSEQ multiplex PCR, and the TCRdb table lists in-frame clones only, not all of them. The profile shows roughly 300,000 clones, 75% to 95% of them singletons. The sequenced material came from PBMCs or T cells enriched from blood (not recorded which). The receptors stem from a woman aged 25 to 39 who had recovered from COVID-19.

The chain recombines TRBV18 with TRBJ1-3; maybe TRBD1 (6 bases). CDR1 is KGHSH and CDR2 is LQKENI in the germline V gene. Trimming shortened V by 3 bases and J by 2 bases, and 11 bases separated the two germline ends. The CDR3 consists of 15 residues. The CDR3 region has the DNA TGTGCCAGCTCACCCGGACAGCAAACTGGAAACACCATATATTTT. It yields the protein CASSPGQQTGNTIYF.

The DNA of the CDR3 is TGTGCCAGCAGCACCGGACTAGGCGTTTACACCGGGGAGCTGTTTTTT. Residues: CASSTGLGVYTGELFF. The V and J genes are TRBV11-2 and TRBJ2-2, with 7 bases identical to TRBD2. The CDR3 extends over 16 amino acids. V trimming: 5 bases; J trimming: 3 bases; junction bases outside the gene matches: 9. Germline V gene sequence: CDR1 SGHAT, CDR2 FQNNGV. The full variable domain, rest sourced from reference TRBV11-2 and TRBJ2-2, is EAGVAQSPRYKIIEKRQSVAFWCNPISGHATLYWYQQILGQGPKLLIQFQNNGVVDDSQLPKDRFSAERLKGVDSTLKIQPAKLEDSAVYLCASSTGLGVYTGELFFGEGSRLTVL.

The V call is TRBV9, the J call TRBJ2-1; D is unclear. This CDR3 has 15 amino acids. Germline V gene lookup returns CDR1 SGDLS and CDR2 YYNGEE. V gave up 7 bases and J gave up 5 bases, with 19 bases separating them. For the CDR3, the DNA is TGTGCCAGCGGAGAGTCGGGTCTTAGTAACAATGAGCAGTTCTTC. Translated: CASGESGLSNNEQFF.

The V and J genes are TRBV19 and TRBJ1-1; 7 bases fit TRBD1. With 3 bases clipped from V and 6 bases from J, the junction kept 4 bases outside the gene matches. CDR1 LNHDA and CDR2 SQIVND come from the germline V gene (reference sequence). CDR3 length equals 13 residues. The CDR3 here is CASSMKTGSEAFF. Written as DNA, the CDR3 is TGTGCCAGTAGTATGAAGACAGGGTCTGAAGCTTTCTTT. The entire variable domain, with the rest obtained from reference TRBV19 and TRBJ1-1, is as follows: DGGITQSPKYLFRKEGQNVTLSCEQNLNHDAMYWYRQDPGQGLRLIYYSQIVNDFQKGDIAEGYSVSREKKESFPLTVTSAQKNPTAFYLCASSMKTGSEAFFGQGTRLTVV.

V and J are TRBV24-1 and TRBJ2-1; 7 nucleotides agree with TRBD2. This CDR3 comprises 17 residues. After removal of 3 bases from V and 0 bases from J, the junction contained 7 bases not matched to a gene. The V gene's germline CDR1 is KGHDR and CDR2 SFDVKD. The CDR3, as DNA: TGTGCCACCAGTGATGAAGGACTAGGAAGCTCCTACAATGAGCAGTTCTTC. This codes for CATSDEGLGSSYNEQFF.

In DNA form, the CDR3 reads TGTGCCAGCAGCCTACGGGACAGGGAGGATGAGCAGTTCTTC. Protein: CASSLRDREDEQFF. The J gene is TRBJ2-1, the V gene TRBV7-8; TRBD1 matches at 9 bases. V shed 5 bases, J shed 8 bases, and the junction held 7 bases outside the gene matches. The CDR3 extends over 14 amino acids. Germline CDR1 is SGHVS and CDR2 is FQNEAQ.

This clone was counted only a few times. The chain employs TRBV9 and TRBJ1-5, with D unclear. There are 13 residues in the CDR3. Trimming took 0 bases from V and 6 from J, leaving 7 bases between them. CDR1 and CDR2 (germline): SGDLS, YYNGEE. CDR3 DNA: TGTGCCAGCAGCGTAGTTAATTTTCAGCCCCAGCATTTT. It is translated as CASSVVNFQPQHF.

The rearrangement links TRBV2 to TRBJ2-7; tentative D call: TRBD2 (5 bases). With 6 bases removed from V and 0 bases from J, the gap between germline ends came to 9 bases. Germline V gene lookup returns CDR1 SNHLY and CDR2 FYNNEI. This CDR3 comprises 13 residues. CDR3 DNA: TGTGCCAGCAGCCGGGGTTCCTCCTACGAGCAGTACTTC. Translation gives CASSRGSSYEQYF.

This clone was recorded only once. The chain employs TRBV6-5 and TRBJ1-4, with TRBD1 matching 8 bases. Trimming at V came to 6 bases and at J to 7 bases, leaving 4 bases not matched to a gene. There are 13 residues in the CDR3. Germline CDR1 and CDR2: MNHEY and SVGAGI. The DNA for the CDR3 is TGTGCCAGCAGCCGTGGACAGGGTGAAAAACTGTTTTTT. This sequence encodes CASSRGQGEKLFF.

The V call is TRBV5-1, the J call TRBJ2-2; 13 bases align to TRBD2. The CDR3 has 18 amino acids. V was clipped by 3 bases and J by 6 bases; unmatched bases: 11. CDR1 SGHRS and CDR2 YFSETQ come from the germline V gene. For the CDR3, the DNA is TGCGCCAGCAGCTGGGGGACTAGCGGGGCCCCGGGGTCCGGGGAGCTGTTTTTT. It is translated as CASSWGTSGAPGSGELFF.

The chain carries TRBV28 and TRBJ2-7, with D maybe TRBD2 (7 bases). The germline V gene has CDR1 MDHEN and CDR2 SYDVKM. The CDR3 sequence is 12 residues long. Trimming removed 6 bases at V and 5 bases at J, with 11 bases between. The CDR3 protein is CASRRGPDEQYF. Here the CDR3 DNA reads TGTGCCAGCAGGCGGGGGCCAGACGAGCAGTACTTC.

The J gene is TRBJ1-2, the V gene TRBV6-5; 11 bases line up with TRBD1. V dropped 7 bases and J dropped 8; count of bases not matched to a gene: 12. CDR1 MNHEY and CDR2 SVGAGI come from the germline V gene. The CDR3 consists of 15 residues. CDR3 amino acids: CASTGQGASSWGYTF. The CDR3 bases are TGTGCCAGCACCGGACAGGGGGCGAGTTCTTGGGGCTACACCTTC.

This clone was counted once. This rearrangement joins TRBV6-2 or TRBV6-3 to TRBJ2-1; D gene unclear. Trimming removed 5 bases from V and 1 base from J, with 12 bases in between. CDR3 size: 15 residues. CDR1 and CDR2 from the germline V gene are MNHEY and SVGEGT. This chain's CDR3 is CASSLEPLSYNEQFF. The CDR3 region has the DNA TGTGCCAGCAGTCTAGAGCCCCTTTCCTACAATGAGCAGTTCTTC.

This clone has only one observation. The chain employs TRBV9 and TRBJ2-1; tentative D call: TRBD2 (6 bases). CDR3 length: 16 amino acids. The V end lost 0 bases, the J end lost 7 bases, and 17 bases lay between the germline ends. Looked up from germline, CDR1 is SGDLS and CDR2 is YYNGEE. As DNA, the CDR3 is TGTGCCAGCAGCGTAGGGTGGAGGGGAAAATCAAATGAGCAGTTCTTC. The encoded protein is CASSVGWRGKSNEQFF.

The chain uses TRBV24-1 and TRBJ1-2; 7 nucleotides line up with TRBD1. CDR3 length: 14 amino acids. V lost 4 bases, J lost 4 bases, and 5 bases stayed unmatched. Germline values: CDR1 KGHDR, CDR2 SFDVKD. The CDR3 nucleotides are TGTGCCACCAGTGAAACCGACAGGGCCTATGGCTACACCTTC. This encodes CATSETDRAYGYTF.

V and J are TRBV7-9 and TRBJ1-4; 8 bases agree with TRBD1. CDR3 length equals 14 residues. Germline values: CDR1 SEHNR, CDR2 FQNEAQ (reference sequence). V was pared by 7 bases and J by 5 bases, with 6 bases of the junction left unmatched. CDR3: CASNFGQGNEKLFF. CDR3 nucleotides: TGTGCCAGCAACTTTGGACAGGGAAATGAAAAACTGTTTTTT. Complete variable domain (other parts from reference TRBV7-9 and TRBJ1-4): DTGVSQNPRHKITKRGQNVTFRCDPISEHNRLYWYRQTLGQGPEFLTYFQNEAQLEKSRLLSDRFSAERPKGSFSTLEIQRTEQGDSAMYLCASNFGQGNEKLFFGSGTQLSVL.

This rearrangement joins TRBV28 to TRBJ1-3; D is unclear. The germline V gene has CDR1 MDHEN and CDR2 SYDVKM. V lost 5 bases to trimming and J lost 0 bases, with 8 bases between them. This CDR3 comprises 14 residues. Here the CDR3 DNA reads TGTGCCAGCAGTCGGAGGGTCTCTGGAAACACCATATATTTT. Translating it yields CASSRRVSGNTIYF.

The rearrangement uses TRBV19 and TRBJ2-7; possibly TRBD1 for D (6 bases). The V gene lost 7 bases and the J gene lost 7 bases, with 20 bases spanning the gap. Per the germline V gene, CDR1 is LNHDA and CDR2 is SQIVND (reference sequence). The CDR3 has 14 residues. CDR3 amino acids: CASTKDREGKEQYF. CDR3 DNA: TGTGCCAGTACCAAGGACAGAGAGGGGAAGGAGCAGTACTTC.

The chain links TRBV28 to TRBJ2-7; 9 bases map to TRBD1. Trimming removed 4 bases from V and 3 bases from J; junction bases left unmatched: 4. The length of the CDR3 is 14 residues. Germline assignment: CDR1 MDHEN and CDR2 SYDVKM. CDR3 amino acids: CASSYLTGGYEQYF. CDR3 nucleotides: TGTGCCAGCAGTTACCTGACAGGGGGCTACGAGCAGTACTTC. Complete variable domain (other parts from reference TRBV28 and TRBJ2-7): DVKVTQSSRYLVKRTGEKVFLECVQDMDHENMFWYRQDPGLGLRLIYFSYDVKMKEKGDIPEGYSVSREKKERFSLILESASTNQTSMYLCASSYLTGGYEQYFGPGTRLTVT.

This chain joins TRBV7-2 and TRBJ2-7; the match to TRBD2 covers 7 bases. There are 14 residues in the CDR3. Looked up from germline, CDR1 is SGHTA and CDR2 is FQGNSA. The trim removed 5 bases at V and 4 bases at J, leaving 8 bases unmatched. The CDR3 is CASSTTSGTYEQYF. The CDR3 DNA sequence: TGTGCCAGCAGCACAACCAGCGGGACTTACGAGCAGTACTTC.

This clone appeared once. V gene TRBV20-1 combines with J gene TRBJ2-1, with 14 nucleotides matching TRBD2. In germline, CDR1 is DFQATT, CDR2 SNEGSKA (reference sequence). The ends lost 3 bases at V and 3 bases at J; junction bases unmatched: 16. The CDR3 totals 20 residues. The CDR3 nucleotides are TGCAGTGCTAGTTCAGTGGGACTAGCGGGAGATCTGGTGGACTACAATGAGCAGTTCTTC. It encodes CSASSVGLAGDLVDYNEQFF.

The chain has TRBV10-3 and TRBJ2-1, with D possibly being TRBD1 (5 bases). Deletions cut 11 bases from V and 9 bases from J, with 14 bases between. In germline, CDR1 is ENHRY, CDR2 SYGVKD. CDR3 length equals 11 residues. The CDR3, as DNA: TGTGCCTCTGGTCAGGGTCCTGAGCAGTTCTTC. Translated: CASGQGPEQFF.

The chain couples TRBV4-3 to TRBJ2-1; tentatively, D is TRBD1 (5 bases). This CDR3 contains 15 residues. The V gene lost 0 bases and the J gene lost 4 bases, with 10 bases spanning the gap. In germline, CDR1 is LGHNA, CDR2 YSLEER. The CDR3 DNA sequence: TGCGCCAGCAGCCAAGATCGGAACAGGTACAATGAGCAGTTCTTC. Translation gives CASSQDRNRYNEQFF.

The chain has TRBV28 and TRBJ2-2; 10 nucleotides match TRBD2. Germline V gene data show CDR1 as MDHEN and CDR2 as SYDVKM. The CDR3 runs 16 residues. V shed 3 bases and J 4 bases; nucleotides not matched to a gene: 5. CDR3 coding DNA: TGTGCCAGCAGTTTGGCTAGCGGGAGTATCACCGGGGAGCTGTTTTTT. Amino acids: CASSLASGSITGELFF.

This chain connects TRBV7-9 to TRBJ2-6; 9 bases map to TRBD1. Trimming cost V 5 bases and J 2 bases; bases outside gene matches: 13. Looked up from germline, CDR1 is SEHNR and CDR2 is FQNEAQ (reference sequence). The CDR3 is made up of 19 amino acids. The CDR3 sequence is CASSHRTGEGATGANVLTF. CDR3 DNA sequence: TGTGCCAGCAGCCATAGGACAGGGGAAGGTGCTACTGGGGCCAACGTCCTGACTTTC.

V gene TRBV19 combines with J gene TRBJ2-5, with 12 bases aligning to TRBD2. Losses at the gene ends were 5 bases for V and 2 bases for J; bases not matched to a gene: 9. Per the germline V gene, CDR1 is LNHDA and CDR2 is SQIVND (reference sequence). The CDR3 is made up of 17 amino acids. This CDR3 reads CASSPSRLAGVQETQYF. Here the CDR3 DNA reads TGTGCCAGTAGTCCTTCCAGACTAGCGGGAGTACAAGAGACCCAGTACTTC.

The gene calls are TRBV4-3 and TRBJ1-1, with 10 bases matching TRBD1. Germline loops: CDR1 LGHNA, CDR2 YSLEER. This CDR3 contains 16 residues. With 0 bases clipped from V and 5 bases from J, the junction kept 6 bases outside the gene matches. The CDR3 region has the DNA TGCGCCAGCAGCCAAGATAGGGACAGGGGAAGTACTGAAGCTTTCTTT. It is translated as CASSQDRDRGSTEAFF.

The chain recombines TRBV21-1 with TRBJ2-3; the DNA was not used to check the table's D call, TRBD2. TRBV21-1 constitutes a pseudogene. The CDR3 totals 14 residues. CDR3 region: CASSKASSGDTQYF. The CDR3 nucleotides read TGTGCCAGCAGCAAAGCTTCTAGCGGAGATACGCAGTATTTT.

The chain joins TRBV5-5 to TRBJ2-7; D gene unclear. The V gene's germline CDR1 is SGHKS and CDR2 YYEKEE (reference sequence). The V end lost 0 bases, the J end lost 4 bases, and 5 bases lay between the germline ends. The CDR3 sequence is 12 residues long. CDR3 residues: CASSLDYYEQYF. The CDR3, as DNA: TGTGCCAGCAGCTTGGATTATTACGAGCAGTACTTC. The full variable domain, with the rest looked up from reference TRBV5-5 and TRBJ2-7, is DAGVTQSPTHLIKTRGQQVTLRCSPISGHKSVSWYQQVLGQGPQFIFQYYEKEERGRGNFPDRFSARQFPNYSSELNVNALLLGDSALYLCASSLDYYEQYFGPGTRLTVT.

This chain links TRBV6-2 or TRBV6-3 with TRBJ2-1; a weak D match, TRBD2 (5 bases). V gave up 4 bases and J gave up 2 bases, with 18 bases separating them. In germline, CDR1 is MNHEY, CDR2 SVGEGT. The CDR3 loop spans 17 amino acids. The CDR3 sequence: CASSSPRRAVAYNEQFF. CDR3 in DNA: TGTGCCAGCAGTTCCCCTCGGAGAGCGGTGGCCTACAATGAGCAGTTCTTC.